These 29 T cell receptor beta chains were sequenced from one sample in a study of long-term antiretroviral therapy in people with HIV. The assay, immunoSEQ v3.0, was run at survey level. Profiled with immunoSEQ multiplex PCR; TCRdb holds only in-frame clones, not every one. The repertoire includes 20,000 to 25,000 clones, more than 85% of them detected once, and around 7.8% sits in the top ten. The sample was unsorted PBMCs, taken 4.4 years after starting antiretroviral therapy. These receptors were taken from a woman between 45 and 65 years old with HIV.

The V gene is TRBV11-2, the J gene TRBJ1-2; the D gene is possibly TRBD1 (5 bases). This CDR3 contains 14 residues. The germline V gene has CDR1 SGHAT and CDR2 FQNNGV. The germline V and J ends were trimmed by 5 bases and 6 bases, with 16 bases remaining between them. The DNA for the CDR3 is TGTGCCAGCAGCACTCCAGGGAACCCTAATGGCTACACCTTC. Its protein is CASSTPGNPNGYTF.

This clone showed up just once. At one boundary the junction diverges from the germline segment, which might be a read error. The CDR3 region is CACSQGQSQHF. The CDR3 DNA follows: TGTGCCTGTAGTCAGGGACAGAGCCAGCATTTT. This chain uses TRBV19 with TRBJ1-5; 7 nucleotides align to TRBD1. Germline CDR1 and CDR2: LNHDA and SQIVND (reference sequence). This CDR3 has 11 residues.

As to this clone: The junction differs from germline at one of its ends, possibly a read error. The V gene is TRBV7-7, the J gene TRBJ2-1; D is perhaps TRBD1 (5 bases). CDR1 and CDR2 from the germline V gene are SSHAT and FNYEAQ (reference sequence). This CDR3 spans 12 amino acids. The DNA of the CDR3 is TGTGCTAGCAGCCCGAACAGGATCGAGCAGTTCTTC. Amino acid sequence: CASSPNRIEQFF.

This clone was picked up one time. This rearrangement joins TRBV9 to TRBJ1-1; D is undetermined. The CDR3 is 13 amino acids. Germline CDR1 SGDLS, CDR2 YYNGEE. Trimming cost V 3 bases and J 5 bases, with 11 bases left between them. The CDR3 here is CASSEGGRTEAFF. In DNA form, the CDR3 reads TGTGCCAGCAGCGAAGGCGGTAGAACTGAAGCTTTCTTT.

The CDR3 nucleotides read TGTGCCAGCACCCAGGGCACTGAAGCTTTCTTT. Its translation: CASTQGTEAFF. The rearrangement uses TRBV6-1 and TRBJ1-1, with a tentative D call TRBD1 (5 bases). Trimming removed 7 bases from V and 4 bases from J, with 7 bases in between. This CDR3 comprises 11 residues. Per the germline V gene, CDR1 is MNHNS and CDR2 is SASEGT.

CDR3 DNA: TGTGCCAGCAGTGAATTCGGGGGGTTATCCTATGGCTACACCTTC. Translated: CASSEFGGLSYGYTF. The rearrangement links TRBV6-1 to TRBJ1-2; tentatively, D is TRBD1 (5 bases). The CDR3 loop spans 15 amino acids. From germline, CDR1 is MNHNS and CDR2 SASEGT. The V and J ends lost 2 bases and 4 bases respectively, with 14 bases between them.

The chain employs TRBV10-2 and TRBJ1-2; the D is unclear. Germline assignment: CDR1 WSHSY and CDR2 SAAADI. V lost 1 base and J 4 bases, leaving 10 bases between the germline ends. This CDR3 spans 14 amino acids. The DNA of the CDR3 is TGCGCCAGCAGTGAGTTCGCAGGCTCCTATGGCTACACCTTC. Residues: CASSEFAGSYGYTF.

This rearrangement joins TRBV11-2 to TRBJ2-1; the D gene is possibly TRBD1 (5 bases). V was pared by 1 base and J by 4 bases, with 8 bases between. The CDR3 covers 14 residues. The germline V gene encodes CDR1 SGHAT and CDR2 FQNNGV. CDR3 sequence (DNA): TGTGCCAGCAGCTTAGCGACAGCATACAATGAGCAGTTCTTC. Encoded protein: CASSLATAYNEQFF.

A few counts support this clone. The rearrangement uses TRBV7-8 and TRBJ1-2; the D is unclear. The CDR3 contains 13 residues. The V end was cut by 3 bases, the J end by 6 bases, with 11 bases between. Germline CDR1 and CDR2: SGHVS and FQNEAQ. The CDR3 DNA follows: TGTGCCAGCAGCTTCACTAGGGTGGATGGCTACACCTTC. Its translation: CASSFTRVDGYTF.

The chain combines TRBV6-6 with TRBJ2-7; possible D gene TRBD1, 7 bases. Germline-derived CDR1 and CDR2 are MNHNY and SVGAGI (reference sequence). V was trimmed by 10 bases and J by 2 bases, leaving 15 bases between them. The CDR3 has 13 amino acids. The CDR3 coding sequence is TGTGCCACCGCGGGACAGCCCCCCTACGAGCAGTACTTC. Its translation is CATAGQPPYEQYF.

The V and J genes are TRBV30 and TRBJ1-2; D unclear. Trimming took off 4 bases at V and 2 bases at J, with 5 bases between the two ends. The CDR3 extends over 11 amino acids. In germline, CDR1 is GTSNPN, CDR2 SVGIG (reference sequence). The CDR3 DNA is TGTGCCTGGACCGAGAACTATGGCTACACCTTC. Translation: CAWTENYGYTF.

V usage is TRBV2 and J usage is TRBJ2-3; tentatively, D is TRBD1 (6 bases). Trimming pared 5 bases from V and 0 bases from J, leaving 9 bases between. The CDR3 consists of 14 residues. Germline V gives CDR1 SNHLY, CDR2 FYNNEI. The CDR3 sequence: CASSRDRSTDTQYF. CDR3 in DNA: TGTGCCAGCAGTCGAGACAGGAGCACAGATACGCAGTATTTT.

The chain links TRBV5-6 to TRBJ2-2; D is ambiguous. The CDR3 loop spans 16 amino acids. CDR1 is SGHDT and CDR2 is YYEEEE in the germline V gene. V lost 0 bases and J lost 1, with 10 bases in between. The CDR3 bases are TGTGCCAGCAGCTTGGCGGAGTCATTGAACACCGGGGAGCTGTTTTTT. It translates to CASSLAESLNTGELFF. The whole variable domain, remainder taken from reference TRBV5-6 and TRBJ2-2, is DAGVTQSPTHLIKTRGQQVTLRCSPKSGHDTVSWYQQALGQGPQFIFQYYEEEERQRGNFPDRFSGHQFPNYSSELNVNALLLGDSALYLCASSLAESLNTGELFFGEGSRLTVL.

The V and J genes are TRBV7-8 and TRBJ2-3, with D unresolved. Germline V gives CDR1 SGHVS, CDR2 FQNEAQ. The length of the CDR3 is 13 residues. V gave up 7 bases and J gave up 0 bases, with 8 bases separating them. The CDR3 protein is CASNRLSTDTQYF. DNA of the CDR3: TGTGCCAGCAACCGACTGAGCACAGATACGCAGTATTTT.

This sequence joins TRBV25-1 and TRBJ1-2; no clear D gene. The CDR3 length is 14 residues. Trimming shortened V by 5 bases and J by 8 bases, and 18 bases separated the two germline ends. In germline, CDR1 is MGHDK, CDR2 SYGVNS. CDR3 sequence reads: CASSNSRGSRGYTF. The CDR3 nucleotides read TGTGCCAGCAGTAACTCTCGGGGTTCTAGGGGCTACACCTTC.

This chain connects TRBV30 to TRBJ1-2; D unresolved. The CDR3 covers 14 residues. The germline gives CDR1 GTSNPN, CDR2 SVGIG (reference sequence). Trimming took off 2 bases at V and 6 bases at J, with 16 bases between the two ends. CDR3 bases: TGTGCCTGGAGTCCCAGGAGCGTTACGGATGGCTACACCTTC. It yields the protein CAWSPRSVTDGYTF.

This clone was picked up a small number of times. This chain joins TRBV21-1 and TRBJ1-1; whether TRBD1, the table's D call, matches the DNA was not checked. TRBV21-1 is tagged as a pseudogene. The CDR3 has 10 residues. The CDR3 nucleotides read TGTGGGGCTACGAACACTGAAGCTTTCTTT. Its protein is CGATNTEAFF.

The rearrangement joins TRBV13 to TRBJ2-5, with TRBD1 matching over 8 bases. CDR3 size: 15 residues. V lost 7 bases, J lost 13 bases, and 20 bases stayed unmatched. Per the germline V gene, CDR1 is PRHDT and CDR2 is FYEKMQ (reference sequence). The CDR3 DNA follows: TGTGCCAGCACCCATTCCGGACAGGGTCCGATTACGTGGTACTTC. This sequence encodes CASTHSGQGPITWYF.

The genes are TRBV11-2 and TRBJ1-1, with D hard to call. Trimming took 5 bases from V and 6 from J, leaving 13 bases between them. The CDR3 runs 13 residues. Per the germline V gene, CDR1 is SGHAT and CDR2 is FQNNGV. In DNA, the CDR3 is TGTGCCAGCAGCCCAGGAGGTGGGGCTGAAGCTTTCTTT. As protein: CASSPGGGAEAFF.

The rearrangement joins TRBV6-5 to TRBJ1-5, with a tentative D call TRBD1 (5 bases). This CDR3 has 13 amino acids. The germline V gene has CDR1 MNHEY and CDR2 SVGAGI. Trimming removed 6 bases from V and 12 bases from J, with 18 bases in between. DNA for the CDR3: TGTGCCAGCAGGGGGGTTTCAGGGATGGGCCAGCATTTT. Encoded protein: CASRGVSGMGQHF.

In the case of this clone: The junction differs from germline at one of its ends, possibly a read error. This chain links TRBV12-5 with TRBJ2-1; 8 bases agree with TRBD2. Germline V gives CDR1 LGHNT, CDR2 FRNRAP. The CDR3 runs 11 residues. In DNA, the CDR3 is TGTGCTAGTGGTACCTCGGGACTAGGGATCTTC. It is translated as CASGTSGLGIF.

The rearrangement uses TRBV7-3 and TRBJ2-1, with D perhaps being TRBD1 or TRBD2 (6 bases each). The V end was cut by 5 bases, the J end by 4 bases, with 15 bases between. CDR1 and CDR2 (germline): SGHTA, FQGTGA. The CDR3 runs to 15 residues. The CDR3 is CASSRQRGEYNEQFF. Here the CDR3 DNA reads TGTGCCAGCAGCAGACAAAGGGGGGAATACAATGAGCAGTTCTTC.

As DNA, the CDR3 is TGCGCCAGCAGCCCTACCCCGGGAGTCCTATACTACGAGCAGTACTTC. This translates into CASSPTPGVLYYEQYF. The rearrangement joins TRBV4-1 to TRBJ2-7; TRBD2 is a possible D gene (6 bases). This CDR3 has 16 amino acids. V was shortened by 4 bases and J by 3 bases, with 19 bases between the two germline ends. In germline, CDR1 is MGHRA, CDR2 YSYEKL.

The J gene is TRBJ1-2, the V gene TRBV6-1, with TRBD1 as a possible D gene (6 bases). Trimming removed 5 bases at V and 2 bases at J, with 12 bases between. Germline-derived CDR1 and CDR2 are MNHNS and SASEGT. The CDR3 contains 14 residues. CDR3 residues: CASSPNTGNYGYTF. In nucleotides, the CDR3 is TGTGCCAGCAGTCCAAATACAGGGAACTATGGCTACACCTTC.

The CDR3 sequence is CSATQGPGAFF. The CDR3 DNA follows: TGCAGCGCGACCCAGGGCCCTGGGGCTTTCTTT. This sequence joins TRBV29-1 and TRBJ1-1, with D possibly TRBD1 on 5 matching bases. CDR1 is SQVTM, CDR2 ANQGSEA, per germline. CDR3 length: 11 amino acids. V was cut by 7 bases and J by 11 bases, with 17 bases left in between.

Regarding this clone: One end of the junction fails to match germline, which may point to a read error. The chain recombines TRBV7-7 with TRBJ2-5; no definite D call. From germline, CDR1 is SSHAT and CDR2 FNYEAQ (reference sequence). The CDR3 has 11 amino acids. The CDR3 protein is CASSSGETQYF. In nucleotides, the CDR3 is TGTGCTAGCAGCTCAGGAGAGACCCAGTACTTC.

The genes are TRBV15 and TRBJ2-5; TRBD2 agrees at 10 bases. CDR3 size: 13 residues. With V trimmed by 5 bases and J by 5 bases, 2 bases remained unmatched. The V gene's germline CDR1 is LNHNV and CDR2 YYDKDF (reference sequence). The chain's CDR3 is CATSEAGGETQYF. CDR3 DNA: TGTGCCACCAGCGAAGCGGGGGGGGAGACCCAGTACTTC.

The chain combines TRBV4-3 with TRBJ2-1; 8 bases align to TRBD2. The CDR3 spans 16 residues. Trimming at V came to 4 bases and at J to 8 bases, leaving 13 bases not matched to a gene. In germline, CDR1 is LGHNA, CDR2 YSLEER. The chain's CDR3 is CASSPGTRGLGDEQFF. Written as DNA, the CDR3 is TGCGCCAGCAGCCCCGGGACTAGAGGGCTGGGGGATGAGCAGTTCTTC.

The chain combines TRBV4-1 with TRBJ1-1; tentatively, D is TRBD1 (6 bases). The germline V gene has CDR1 MGHRA and CDR2 YSYEKL. Trimming pared 4 bases from V and 7 bases from J, leaving 13 bases between. The CDR3 length is 13 residues. The DNA for the CDR3 is TGCGCCAGCAGCCCGGGGACACGGTTTGAAGCTTTCTTT. Its protein product is CASSPGTRFEAFF.